This T cell receptor (beta chain) was sequenced during a study of T cells after yellow fever vaccination. Study-level results: The secondary response peaked faster, at day 5 versus 15, but was weaker.

With 4 bases removed from V and 6 bases from J, the gap between germline ends came to 13 bases. Germline V gene sequence: CDR1 SGHRS, CDR2 YFSETQ. The CDR3 length is 13 residues. Universal primer sites and UMIs were introduced during 5'RACE template-switching synthesis of TCR cDNA. TCRdb passed the 5' RACE reads through MiXCR, listing each CDR3 protein once. The table records 250,000 to 300,000 distinct CDR3 sequences, approximately 8% of them present only once. As concerns this clonotype: Antigen: not known.

The chain carries TRBV5-1 and TRBJ1-2, with D possibly being TRBD1 (5 bases). Specimen: CD4+ T cells sorted from PBMCs, collected 5 days after the yellow fever booster vaccination. The receptor was isolated from a young man who received the YFV17D yellow fever vaccine. CDR3 in DNA: TGCGCCAGCAGCCTGTCGGGGGTCGATGGCTACACCTTC. This codes for CASSLSGVDGYTF.